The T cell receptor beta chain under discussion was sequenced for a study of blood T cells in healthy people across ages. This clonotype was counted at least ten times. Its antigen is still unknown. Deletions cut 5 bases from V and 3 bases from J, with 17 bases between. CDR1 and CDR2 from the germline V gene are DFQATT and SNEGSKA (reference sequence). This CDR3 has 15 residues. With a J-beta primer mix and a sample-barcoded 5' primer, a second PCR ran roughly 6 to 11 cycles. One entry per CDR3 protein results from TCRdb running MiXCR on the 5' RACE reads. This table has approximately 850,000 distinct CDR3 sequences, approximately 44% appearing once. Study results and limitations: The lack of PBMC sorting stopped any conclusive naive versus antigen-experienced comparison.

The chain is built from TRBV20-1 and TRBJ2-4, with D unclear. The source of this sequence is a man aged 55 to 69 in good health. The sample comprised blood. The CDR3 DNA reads TGCAGTGCTTCAAGGGCTGTTAGAGACAAAAACATTCAGTACTTC. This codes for CSASRAVRDKNIQYF.